The rows below give T cell receptor beta chains drawn from one sample of a study of blood T cell repertoires in COVID-19. Profiled with immunoSEQ multiplex PCR; TCRdb holds only in-frame clones, not every one. This table has 110,000 or so clones, more than 80% appearing once. The sample consisted of peripheral blood. The receptors shown here come from a woman in her 70s with acute or convalescent COVID-19. CDR3s include the opening cysteine and the closing phenylalanine or tryptophan. The order of the fields is clone size, D gene, V gene, J gene, CDR3 protein, CDR3 DNA. The D gene is left open where the match is weak. Clone sizes are given selectively: once, few, many, or a class where the clone is expanded.

-	TRBD1	TRBV18	TRBJ2-7	CASSPAGGYEQYF	TGTGCCAGCTCACCAGCAGGGGGATACGAGCAGTACTTC
-	-	TRBV15	TRBJ1-4	CATSREVMSSTNEKLFF	TGTGCCACCAGCAGAGAGGTTATGAGTTCAACTAATGAAAAACTGTTTTTT
-	-	TRBV18	TRBJ2-3	CASSPQAGAITDTQYF	TGTGCCAGCTCACCACAGGCGGGGGCTATCACAGATACGCAGTATTTT
-	-	TRBV10-1	TRBJ1-1	CASRQDRDTEAFF	TGCGCCAGCCGACAGGACCGAGACACTGAAGCTTTCTTT
-	-	TRBV6-5	TRBJ2-5	CASSYSFAGAQETQYF	TGTGCCAGCAGTTACTCGTTCGCGGGTGCACAAGAGACCCAGTACTTC
few	-	TRBV29-1	TRBJ1-3	CSVEDRWGGSSGNTIYF	TGCAGCGTTGAAGATCGTTGGGGCGGCTCCTCTGGAAACACCATATATTTT
-	-	TRBV10-3	TRBJ1-1	CAISEQGWNTEAFF	TGTGCCATCAGTGAACAGGGTTGGAACACTGAAGCTTTCTTT
-	TRBD2	TRBV30	TRBJ2-7	CAWGTSGYEQYF	TGTGCCTGGGGGACTAGCGGATACGAGCAGTACTTC
-	TRBD1	TRBV15	TRBJ1-4	CATSRPLTGWGEKLFF	TGTGCCACCAGCAGGCCCCTGACAGGGTGGGGGGAAAAACTGTTTTTT
once	-	TRBV7-3	TRBJ2-5	CASSLAAQETQYF	TGTGCCAGCAGCTTAGCGGCCCAAGAGACCCAGTACTTC
once	TRBD1	TRBV7-9	TRBJ1-3	CASSLGTGVASGSGNTIYF	TGTGCCAGCAGTCTCGGGACAGGGGTTGCTTCGGGCTCTGGAAACACCATATATTTT
-	TRBD1	TRBV19	TRBJ1-2	CASSIRAGRGSYGYTF	TGTGCCAGTAGTATAAGAGCTGGCAGGGGGTCCTATGGCTACACCTTC
-	-	TRBV7-9	TRBJ1-4	CASSFGPLGDEKLFF	TGTGCCAGCAGCTTCGGACCTCTAGGGGATGAAAAACTGTTTTTT
-	TRBD1	TRBV29-1	TRBJ2-7	CSVEGTGAYEQYF	TGCAGCGTTGAAGGGACAGGCGCCTACGAGCAGTACTTC
-	TRBD2	TRBV18	TRBJ2-1	CASSPPSGGMYNEQFF	TGTGCCAGCTCACCACCTAGCGGGGGGATGTACAATGAGCAGTTCTTC
few	-	TRBV9	TRBJ1-6	CASSPSGTANSPLHF	TGTGCCAGCAGCCCGAGCGGGACGGCGAATTCACCCCTCCACTTT
-	TRBD1	TRBV7-9	TRBJ2-7	CASSFFRDRAYEQYF	TGTGCCAGCAGCTTTTTCCGGGACAGGGCCTACGAGCAGTACTTC
-	-	TRBV5-1	TRBJ2-2	CASSPGGENTGELFF	TGCGCCAGCAGCCCCGGAGGGGAGAACACCGGGGAGCTGTTTTTT
-	-	TRBV4-2	TRBJ1-2	CASSQVSSQGLNLGYTF	TGTGCCAGCAGCCAAGTAAGTTCTCAGGGATTGAATCTTGGCTACACCTTC
-	TRBD1	TRBV19	TRBJ1-3	CASSTRPGQEGNTIYF	TGTGCCAGTAGTACCCGACCGGGACAGGAGGGAAACACCATATATTTT
-	TRBD1	TRBV5-5	TRBJ2-7	CASSPGQGRAYEQYF	TGTGCCAGCAGCCCGGGACAGGGTAGGGCCTACGAGCAGTACTTC
once	-	TRBV19	TRBJ2-3	CASSTRDTDTQYF	TGTGCCAGTAGTACCCGGGATACAGATACGCAGTATTTT
-	-	TRBV19	TRBJ2-1	CASSIGQVSGNEQFF	TGTGCCAGTAGTATTGGGCAGGTGAGTGGGAATGAGCAGTTCTTC
-	-	TRBV5-4	TRBJ2-5	CASSFFGGGSETQYF	TGTGCCAGCAGCTTCTTCGGAGGGGGCTCGGAGACCCAGTACTTC
-	-	TRBV5-6	TRBJ2-7	CASSYGGGGTRFYEQYF	TGTGCCAGCAGCTACGGAGGGGGGGGAACCAGGTTTTACGAGCAGTACTTC
few	TRBD1	TRBV6-5	TRBJ1-4	CASSSPRQGSEKLFF	TGTGCCAGCAGTTCCCCGCGACAGGGGTCAGAAAAACTGTTTTTT
-	-	TRBV29-1	TRBJ2-5	CSVGHPAGPGSQYF	TGCAGCGTTGGTCACCCCGCAGGTCCAGGGTCCCAGTACTTC
-	-	TRBV4-1	TRBJ1-4	CASSQGTGGEKLFF	TGCGCCAGCAGCCAAGGAACGGGAGGAGAAAAACTGTTTTTT
-	-	TRBV12-5	TRBJ1-2	CASGFDWAFNYGYTF	TGTGCTAGTGGTTTTGATTGGGCGTTTAACTATGGCTACACCTTC
-	-	TRBV6-6	TRBJ2-2	CASTRAHGELFF	TGTGCCAGCACCAGGGCCCACGGGGAGCTGTTTTTT
-	TRBD1	TRBV7-2	TRBJ1-2	CASSFRPGGSYGYTF	TGTGCCAGCAGCTTCCGGCCAGGGGGCAGCTATGGCTACACCTTC
-	-	TRBV28	TRBJ1-5	CASSYGWDQPQHF	TGTGCCAGCTCCTACGGGTGGGATCAGCCCCAGCATTTT
-	-	TRBV5-4	TRBJ2-5	CASSPTWEPGETQYF	TGTGCCAGCAGCCCCACCTGGGAACCGGGGGAGACCCAGTACTTC
-	-	TRBV5-1	TRBJ2-3	CASSEDSRGTDTQYF	TGCGCCAGCAGCGAGGACTCTCGGGGCACAGATACGCAGTATTTT
-	TRBD1	TRBV2	TRBJ1-3	CASSRRQGASGNTIYF	TGTGCCAGCAGCCGCAGACAGGGGGCGAGTGGAAACACCATATATTTT
-	TRBD1	TRBV2	TRBJ1-1	CASSAPRTGVKAFF	TGTGCCAGCAGCGCACCAAGGACAGGGGTGAAAGCTTTCTTT
once	-	TRBV19	TRBJ2-1	CASSWRRSSYNEQFF	TGTGCCAGTAGTTGGAGGAGGAGCTCCTACAATGAGCAGTTCTTC
-	TRBD2	TRBV7-9	TRBJ2-1	CASSSQTSGDNEQFF	TGTGCCAGCAGCTCCCAGACTAGCGGAGACAATGAGCAGTTCTTC
-	-	TRBV7-9	TRBJ2-7	CASSLGPGVEQYF	TGTGCCAGCAGCTTAGGACCGGGGGTCGAGCAGTACTTC
-	TRBD1	TRBV5-6	TRBJ1-3	CASKKGYGTGGNTIYF	TGTGCCAGCAAAAAGGGATACGGGACAGGAGGAAACACCATATATTTT
-	-	TRBV5-1	TRBJ1-1	CASSLRQYGDTEAFF	TGCGCCAGCAGCTTAAGACAGTACGGTGACACTGAAGCTTTCTTT
-	-	TRBV29-1	TRBJ2-4	CSGRQGGENIQYF	TGCAGCGGAAGACAGGGAGGTGAAAACATTCAGTACTTC
-	TRBD2	TRBV5-8	TRBJ2-2	CASLKREGTGELFF	TGTGCCAGCCTAAAACGGGAGGGCACCGGGGAGCTGTTTTTT
-	-	TRBV29-1	TRBJ1-3	CSVETSSGNTIYF	TGCAGCGTTGAAACAAGCTCTGGAAACACCATATATTTT
once	TRBD1	TRBV6-4	TRBJ1-2	CASSDGTVDGYTF	TGTGCCAGCAGTGACGGGACAGTCGATGGCTACACCTTC
-	-	TRBV5-6	TRBJ2-3	CASSQLGTATDTQYF	TGTGCCAGCAGCCAGCTTGGGACTGCCACAGATACGCAGTATTTT
-	-	TRBV2	TRBJ2-2	CASRGTGELFF	TGTGCCTCCAGGGGTACCGGGGAGCTGTTTTTT
-	TRBD1	TRBV29-1	TRBJ2-3	CSASGTGGDTQYF	TGCAGCGCTTCCGGGACAGGGGGAGATACGCAGTATTTT
-	TRBD1	TRBV14	TRBJ1-1	CASSHPGQVVAFF	TGTGCCAGCAGCCACCCAGGACAGGTGGTGGCTTTCTTT
-	-	TRBV5-6	TRBJ2-7	CASSRERTQGANEQYF	TGTGCCAGCAGCCGAGAAAGAACACAGGGAGCCAACGAGCAGTACTTC
-	-	TRBV6-2/TRBV6-3	TRBJ2-7	CASSYSGATTYEQYF	TGTGCCAGCAGTTACTCCGGCGCCACTACCTACGAGCAGTACTTC
-	-	TRBV12-3/TRBV12-4	TRBJ1-1	CASQGMNTEAFF	TGTGCCAGCCAGGGGATGAACACTGAAGCTTTCTTT
-	TRBD1	TRBV7-3	TRBJ2-5	CASSPGQGETQYF	TGTGCCAGCAGCCCGGGACAGGGGGAGACCCAGTACTTC
few	TRBD1	TRBV6-5	TRBJ2-7	CASTQGASPAYEQYF	TGTGCCAGCACCCAGGGGGCGAGTCCGGCTTACGAGCAGTACTTC
-	-	TRBV9	TRBJ2-2	CASSVAGSSTGELFF	TGTGCCAGCAGCGTAGCCGGGAGTAGCACCGGGGAGCTGTTTTTT
once	-	TRBV6-2/TRBV6-3	TRBJ2-6	CASSYRFGSGANVLTF	TGTGCCAGCAGTTACCGTTTCGGGTCTGGGGCCAACGTCCTGACTTTC
once	-	TRBV7-2	TRBJ1-5	CASSLGPEGNQPQHF	TGTGCCAGCAGCTTAGGGCCGGAGGGCAATCAGCCCCAGCATTTT
-	TRBD1	TRBV19	TRBJ1-1	CASTDRGSVNTEAFF	TGTGCCAGTACCGACAGGGGTTCGGTAAACACTGAAGCTTTCTTT